These 21 T cell receptor beta chains were all obtained from the same sample, sequenced in a study of PD-L1 blockade in urothelial cancer. The time point: peripheral blood 6 weeks after treatment start. The table came from immunoSEQ multiplex PCR; TCRdb's copy has only in-frame clones and leaves some out. The sample consists of about 40,000 clones, 84% of them appearing once. The specimen was PBMCs, collected around atezolizumab (anti-PD-L1) treatment. These receptors were collected from a man aged 35-49 years with urothelial cancer.

The rearrangement links TRBV18 to TRBJ1-2, with D possibly being TRBD1 (6 bases). The CDR3 spans 15 residues. V lost 3 bases and J 4 bases, leaving 15 bases between the germline ends. Germline CDR1 reads KGHSH; CDR2 reads LQKENI. The CDR3 is CASSPQPTGTYGYTF. In DNA, the CDR3 is TGTGCCAGCTCACCCCAACCCACAGGGACCTATGGCTACACCTTC.

J is TRBJ2-3 and V is TRBV21-1; the table names TRBD1, a call not compared with the DNA. TRBV21-1 is listed as a pseudogene. CDR3 length equals 15 residues. The CDR3 sequence is CASSFAKYITDTQYF. The CDR3 bases are TGTGCCAGCAGTTTCGCAAAATACATCACAGATACGCAGTATTTT.

CDR3 coding DNA: TGTGCCAGCAGTCCCACCAATTCAGACCAAGAGACCCAGTACTTC. This sequence encodes CASSPTNSDQETQYF. The rearrangement links TRBV27 to TRBJ2-5; no clear D gene. Germline loops: CDR1 MNHEY, CDR2 SMNVEV (reference sequence). The V gene lost 5 bases and the J gene lost 0 bases, with 13 bases spanning the gap. This CDR3 is 15 amino acids long.

The J gene is TRBJ1-1, the V gene TRBV27; D is unclear. The V gene lost 6 bases and the J gene lost 1 base, with 6 bases spanning the gap. Germline CDR1 reads MNHEY; CDR2 reads SMNVEV (reference sequence). The CDR3 is 12 residues long. The CDR3 sequence: CASSYGNTEAFF. CDR3 DNA: TGTGCCAGCAGCTACGGGAACACTGAAGCTTTCTTT.

The chain joins TRBV19 to TRBJ2-1; 14 nucleotides agree with TRBD2. V shed 3 bases and J 7 bases; nucleotides not matched to a gene: 2. This CDR3 is built from 15 residues. CDR1 LNHDA and CDR2 SQIVND come from the germline V gene (reference sequence). The CDR3 DNA follows: TGTGCCAGTAGTATCGGACTAGCGGGGGGAAATGAGCAGTTCTTC. Protein: CASSIGLAGGNEQFF.

This clone was seen a single time. V is TRBV6-1 and J is TRBJ1-2; 10 nucleotides agree with TRBD1. J gave up 4 bases and V 6 bases, and 11 bases lay outside the gene matches. CDR1 is MNHNS, CDR2 SASEGT, per germline. This CDR3 is 16 amino acids long. The CDR3 region has the DNA TGTGCCAGCAGCGAAATAAGGACAGGGGGTATCTATGGCTACACCTTC. It codes for CASSEIRTGGIYGYTF.

The rearrangement links TRBV7-2 to TRBJ2-7; D ambiguous. The CDR3 extends over 13 amino acids. Germline lookup yields CDR1 SGHTA and CDR2 FQGNSA. The V end lost 3 bases, the J end lost 6 bases, and 12 bases lay between the germline ends. The CDR3 DNA is TGTGCCAGCAGCTTGCTAACTTCTGGCGAGCAGTACTTC. As protein: CASSLLTSGEQYF. The full variable domain, with the rest looked up from reference TRBV7-2 and TRBJ2-7, is GAGVSQSPSNKVTEKGKDVELRCDPISGHTALYWYRQSLGQGLEFLIYFQGNSAPDKSGLPSDRFSAERTGGSVSTLTIQRTQQEDSAVYLCASSLLTSGEQYFGPGTRLTVT.

The rearrangement links TRBV27 to TRBJ2-7; tentatively, D is TRBD2 (6 bases). Per germline, CDR1 MNHEY and CDR2 SMNVEV (reference sequence). Trimming left V 6 bases short and J 3 bases short, with 18 bases between. CDR3 length: 15 amino acids. CDR3 loop: CASREVGGEYYEQYF. The CDR3 nucleotides are TGTGCCAGCAGGGAGGTCGGGGGAGAATACTACGAGCAGTACTTC.

About this clone: Other DNA sequences in this sample translate to the same CDR3. V usage is TRBV5-1 and J usage is TRBJ2-1; 8 bases match TRBD2. The trim removed 0 bases at V and 5 bases at J, leaving 1 base unmatched. Germline V lookup: CDR1 SGHRS, CDR2 YFSETQ. The CDR3 extends over 14 amino acids. CDR3 region: CASSLGTSNNEQFF. The CDR3 bases are TGCGCCAGCAGCTTGGGGACTAGCAACAATGAGCAGTTCTTC.

The gene calls are TRBV7-8 and TRBJ2-5, with 8 nucleotides matching TRBD2. The CDR3 length is 15 residues. Trimming cost V 5 bases and J 5 bases; bases outside gene matches: 10. Per germline, CDR1 SGHVS and CDR2 FQNEAQ. The CDR3 DNA reads TGTGCCAGCAGCCTAACTCCGGGAGGGTCCGAGACCCAGTACTTC. It encodes CASSLTPGGSETQYF.

The genes are TRBV7-3 and TRBJ2-2, with TRBD1 matching over 7 bases. V shed 4 bases, J shed 8 bases, and the junction held 13 bases outside the gene matches. The CDR3 is 16 amino acids. CDR1 is SGHTA and CDR2 is FQGTGA in the germline V gene. CDR3 sequence (DNA): TGTGCCAGCAGCTCCGAGGGGGCTAGGGCGATGGGGGAGCTGTTTTTT. Translation: CASSSEGARAMGELFF. The entire variable domain, with the rest obtained from reference TRBV7-3 and TRBJ2-2, is as follows: GAGVSQTPSNKVTEKGKYVELRCDPISGHTALYWYRQSLGQGPEFLIYFQGTGAADDSGLPNDRFFAVRPEGSVSTLKIQRTERGDSAVYLCASSSEGARAMGELFFGEGSRLTVL.

The J gene is TRBJ2-7, the V gene TRBV19, with 13 bases identical to TRBD2. CDR3 length: 15 residues. The germline CDR1 and CDR2 sequences are LNHDA and SQIVND (reference sequence). V trimming: 5 bases; J trimming: 4 bases; junction bases outside the gene matches: 5. CDR3 DNA: TGTGCCAGTAGTTTTAGGACTAGCGGGAGTTACGAGCAGTACTTC. It encodes CASSFRTSGSYEQYF.

V usage is TRBV2 and J usage is TRBJ2-7; D uncertain. Deletions cut 9 bases from V and 0 bases from J, with 9 bases between. CDR3 length: 12 amino acids. Germline values: CDR1 SNHLY, CDR2 FYNNEI. This CDR3 reads CASTAGSYEQYF. CDR3 coding DNA: TGTGCCAGTACGGCAGGCTCCTACGAGCAGTACTTC.

The chain carries TRBV19 and TRBJ2-7; TRBD1 agrees at 7 bases. Germline V lookup: CDR1 LNHDA, CDR2 SQIVND (reference sequence). This CDR3 spans 15 amino acids. Trimming at V came to 5 bases and at J to 0 bases, leaving 7 bases not matched to a gene. CDR3 amino acids: CASSQTGTNSYEQYF. CDR3 in DNA: TGTGCCAGTAGTCAGACAGGGACCAACTCCTACGAGCAGTACTTC. The complete variable domain, with remaining parts taken from reference TRBV19 and TRBJ2-7, reads DGGITQSPKYLFRKEGQNVTLSCEQNLNHDAMYWYRQDPGQGLRLIYYSQIVNDFQKGDIAEGYSVSREKKESFPLTVTSAQKNPTAFYLCASSQTGTNSYEQYFGPGTRLTVT.

This rearrangement joins TRBV7-8 to TRBJ2-1; D is possibly TRBD2 (6 bases). V was trimmed by 1 base and J by 6 bases, leaving 13 bases between them. The germline V gene has CDR1 SGHVS and CDR2 FQNEAQ. This CDR3 has 15 residues. CDR3 sequence: CASSLGVAGSNEQFF. CDR3 DNA: TGTGCCAGCAGCTTAGGGGTGGCGGGGAGCAATGAGCAGTTCTTC.

V gene TRBV10-3 combines with J gene TRBJ2-1; possibly TRBD2 for D (5 bases). The germline V and J ends were trimmed by 5 bases and 8 bases, with 10 bases remaining between them. The CDR3 runs 12 residues. Germline V CDR1 and CDR2: ENHRY, SYGVKD. Written as DNA, the CDR3 is TGTGCCATCAGTTCGGCCGGGGATGAGCAGTTCTTC. Translation gives CAISSAGDEQFF.

The V and J genes are TRBV7-9 and TRBJ1-2; D not resolved. Germline assignment: CDR1 SEHNR and CDR2 FQNEAQ (reference sequence). This CDR3 is 14 amino acids long. V lost 5 bases, J lost 2 bases, and 12 bases lay in between. In DNA form, the CDR3 reads TGTGCCAGCAGCCCGCGGGCCACGAACTATGGCTACACCTTC. Residues: CASSPRATNYGYTF.

This sequence joins TRBV5-4 and TRBJ2-5; perhaps TRBD2 as D (6 bases). V lost 4 bases, J lost 2 bases, and 21 bases lay in between. CDR1 SGHNT and CDR2 YYREEE come from the germline V gene (reference sequence). The CDR3 runs 17 residues. The CDR3, as DNA: TGTGCCAGCAGCCCTGCACGAGTACGGGAGATTCAAGAGACCCAGTACTTC. Translation: CASSPARVREIQETQYF.

The chain has TRBV29-1 and TRBJ2-7; D not certain. CDR1 and CDR2 from the germline V gene are SQVTM and ANQGSEA. V lost 0 bases to trimming and J lost 4 bases, with 7 bases between them. The CDR3 runs to 12 residues. The CDR3 sequence is CSVEDQDYEQYF. The CDR3 bases are TGCAGCGTTGAAGACCAGGATTACGAGCAGTACTTC.

CDR3 coding DNA: TGTGCCAGTAGGACGACAGGGGGAGGGAATCAGCCCCAGCATTTT. Translated, it gives CASRTTGGGNQPQHF. The gene calls are TRBV19 and TRBJ1-5, with TRBD1 matching 9 bases. V lost 6 bases to trimming and J lost 4 bases; unmatched junction nucleotides: 7. The CDR3 length is 15 residues. Germline V gene sequence: CDR1 LNHDA, CDR2 SQIVND (reference sequence).

The chain uses TRBV7-9 and TRBJ2-1; 12 bases line up with TRBD2. The V segment lost 3 bases and the J segment 10 bases; nucleotides outside the gene matches: 4. The CDR3 loop spans 14 amino acids. Per the germline V gene, CDR1 is SEHNR and CDR2 is FQNEAQ (reference sequence). CDR3 sequence (DNA): TGTGCCAGCAGCTTGACTAGCGGGAGTAAAGAGCAGTTCTTC. Encoded protein: CASSLTSGSKEQFF. Combining the CDR3 with reference TRBV7-9 and TRBJ2-1 gives the whole variable domain DTGVSQNPRHKITKRGQNVTFRCDPISEHNRLYWYRQTLGQGPEFLTYFQNEAQLEKSRLLSDRFSAERPKGSFSTLEIQRTEQGDSAMYLCASSLTSGSKEQFFGPGTRLTVL.